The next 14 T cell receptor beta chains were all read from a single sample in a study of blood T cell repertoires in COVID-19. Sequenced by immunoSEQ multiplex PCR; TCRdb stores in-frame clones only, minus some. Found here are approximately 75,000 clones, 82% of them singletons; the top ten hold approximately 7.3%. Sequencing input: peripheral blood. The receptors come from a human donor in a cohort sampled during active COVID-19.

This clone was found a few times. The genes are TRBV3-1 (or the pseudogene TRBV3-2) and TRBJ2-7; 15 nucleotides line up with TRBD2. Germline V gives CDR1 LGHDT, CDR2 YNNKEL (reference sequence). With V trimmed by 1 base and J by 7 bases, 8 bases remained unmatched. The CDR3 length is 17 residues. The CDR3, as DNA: TGTGCCAGCAGCCAAGGGACTAGCGGGGGGGCCGGTGGGGAGCAGTACTTC. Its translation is CASSQGTSGGAGGEQYF.

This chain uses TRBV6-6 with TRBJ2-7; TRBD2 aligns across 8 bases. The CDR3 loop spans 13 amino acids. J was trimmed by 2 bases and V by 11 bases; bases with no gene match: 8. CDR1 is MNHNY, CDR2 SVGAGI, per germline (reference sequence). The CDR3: CAGSTSGTYEQYF. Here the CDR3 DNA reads TGTGCCGGATCAACTAGCGGAACCTACGAGCAGTACTTC.

CDR3 region: CASRAPGSYSYEQYF. The CDR3 DNA reads TGTGCCAGCAGAGCCCCCGGGTCCTACTCCTACGAGCAGTACTTC. The chain couples TRBV27 to TRBJ2-7, with D unclear. The germline gives CDR1 MNHEY, CDR2 SMNVEV (reference sequence). The V end lost 6 bases, the J end lost 0 bases, and 15 bases lay between the germline ends. This CDR3 region has 15 residues.

The CDR3 region is CASSSDRINSGANVLTF. Written as DNA, the CDR3 is TGTGCCAGCAGTTCCGACAGGATTAACTCTGGGGCCAACGTCCTGACTTTC. The chain combines TRBV28 with TRBJ2-6, with a possible D match to TRBD1 (6 bases). V dropped 4 bases and J dropped 0 bases, with 13 bases sitting between them. Germline CDR1 MDHEN, CDR2 SYDVKM. This CDR3 region has 17 residues.

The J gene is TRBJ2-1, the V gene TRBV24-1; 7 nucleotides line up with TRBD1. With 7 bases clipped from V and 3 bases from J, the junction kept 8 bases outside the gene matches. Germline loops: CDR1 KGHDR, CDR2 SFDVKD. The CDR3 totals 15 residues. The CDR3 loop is CATRLRDSFYNEQFF. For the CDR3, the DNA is TGTGCCACCAGACTCCGGGACAGTTTCTACAATGAGCAGTTCTTC.

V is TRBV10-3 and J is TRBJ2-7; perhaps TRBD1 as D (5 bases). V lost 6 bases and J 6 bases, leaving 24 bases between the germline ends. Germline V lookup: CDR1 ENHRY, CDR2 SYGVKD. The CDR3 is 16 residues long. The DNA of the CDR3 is TGTGCCATCAGGGAGATATGGGGCGACTTAGCCTCCGAGCAGTACTTC. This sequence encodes CAIREIWGDLASEQYF.

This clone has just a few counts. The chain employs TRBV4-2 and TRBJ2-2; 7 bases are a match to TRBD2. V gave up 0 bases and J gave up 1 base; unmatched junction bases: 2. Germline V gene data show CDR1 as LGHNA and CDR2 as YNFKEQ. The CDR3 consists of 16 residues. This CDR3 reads CASSQEGTKNTGELFF. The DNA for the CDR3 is TGTGCCAGCAGCCAAGAGGGGACTAAGAACACCGGGGAGCTGTTTTTT.

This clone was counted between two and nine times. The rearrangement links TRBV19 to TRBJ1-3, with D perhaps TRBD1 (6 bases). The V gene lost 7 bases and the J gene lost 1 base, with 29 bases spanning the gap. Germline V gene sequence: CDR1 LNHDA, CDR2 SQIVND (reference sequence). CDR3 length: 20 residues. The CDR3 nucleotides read TGTGCCAGTACCTCCTCCACCGGGACAAAAACTTTCCCTTCTGGAAACACCATATATTTT. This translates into CASTSSTGTKTFPSGNTIYF. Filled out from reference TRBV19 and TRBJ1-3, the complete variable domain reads DGGITQSPKYLFRKEGQNVTLSCEQNLNHDAMYWYRQDPGQGLRLIYYSQIVNDFQKGDIAEGYSVSREKKESFPLTVTSAQKNPTAFYLCASTSSTGTKTFPSGNTIYFGEGSWLTVV.

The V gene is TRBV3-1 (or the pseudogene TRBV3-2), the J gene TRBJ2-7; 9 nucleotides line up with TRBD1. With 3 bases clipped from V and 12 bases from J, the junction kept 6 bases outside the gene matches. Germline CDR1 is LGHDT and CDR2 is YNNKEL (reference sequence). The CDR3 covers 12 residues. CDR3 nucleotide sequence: TGTGCCAGCAGCCAGGGGGACAGGGACCCGTACTTC. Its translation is CASSQGDRDPYF.

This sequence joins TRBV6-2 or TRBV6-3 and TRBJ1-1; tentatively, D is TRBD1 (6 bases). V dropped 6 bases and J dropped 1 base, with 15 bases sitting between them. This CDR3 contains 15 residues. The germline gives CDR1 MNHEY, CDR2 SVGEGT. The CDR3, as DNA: TGTGCCAGCAGCCTGACGGGACACCCGAACACTGAAGCTTTCTTT. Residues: CASSLTGHPNTEAFF.

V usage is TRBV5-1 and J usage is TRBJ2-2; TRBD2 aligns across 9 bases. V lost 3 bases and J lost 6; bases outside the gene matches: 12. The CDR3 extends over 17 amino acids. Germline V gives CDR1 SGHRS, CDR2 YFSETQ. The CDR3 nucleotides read TGCGCCAGCAGCTCCCCGGGGACTAGCCGTGCGGCCGGGGAGCTGTTTTTT. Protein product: CASSSPGTSRAAGELFF.

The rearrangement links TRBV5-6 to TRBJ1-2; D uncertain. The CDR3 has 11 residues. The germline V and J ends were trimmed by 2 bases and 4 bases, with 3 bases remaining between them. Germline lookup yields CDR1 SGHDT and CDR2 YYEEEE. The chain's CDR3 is CASSFLYGYTF. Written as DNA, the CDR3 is TGTGCCAGCAGCTTCCTCTATGGCTACACCTTC.

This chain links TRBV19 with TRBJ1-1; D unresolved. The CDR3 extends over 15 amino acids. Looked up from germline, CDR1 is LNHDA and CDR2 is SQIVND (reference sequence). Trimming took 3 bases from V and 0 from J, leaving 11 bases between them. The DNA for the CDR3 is TGTGCCAGTAGTATCCGCCCGAGAATGAACACTGAAGCTTTCTTT. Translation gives CASSIRPRMNTEAFF.

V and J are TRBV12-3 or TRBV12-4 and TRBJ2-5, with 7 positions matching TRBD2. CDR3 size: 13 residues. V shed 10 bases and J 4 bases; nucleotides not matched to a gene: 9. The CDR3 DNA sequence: TGTGCCACCCAGTTTTCGGGGGGAGAGACCCAGTACTTC. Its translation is CATQFSGGETQYF.